The present TCR beta chain was sequenced within a study of blood T cell repertoires in COVID-19. Overall study: Sites in the United States, Italy and Spain provided acute and convalescent COVID-19 samples. T cells, B-cell-depleted T cells, or PBMCs supplied cDNA or gDNA.

In the authors' methods: Reference gene primer amplification gave nucleated cell count estimates. The table came from immunoSEQ multiplex PCR; TCRdb's copy has only in-frame clones and leaves some out. Clonal size and the V and J genes are those of that table, whereas D and trimming came from the DNA. The profile shows 150,000 to 200,000 clones, 80% of them singletons. Germline V CDR1 and CDR2: SGHRS, YFSETQ. Trimming left V 1 base short and J 3 bases short, with 5 bases between. This CDR3 region has 12 residues. This sequence originates from a man aged 55 to 70 with acute or convalescent COVID-19. This sequence joins TRBV5-1 and TRBJ2-7; D remains ambiguous. The source material was peripheral blood. The CDR3 DNA is TGCGCCAGCAGCTTGATCGGCTACGAGCAGTACTTC. Translation: CASSLIGYEQYF.